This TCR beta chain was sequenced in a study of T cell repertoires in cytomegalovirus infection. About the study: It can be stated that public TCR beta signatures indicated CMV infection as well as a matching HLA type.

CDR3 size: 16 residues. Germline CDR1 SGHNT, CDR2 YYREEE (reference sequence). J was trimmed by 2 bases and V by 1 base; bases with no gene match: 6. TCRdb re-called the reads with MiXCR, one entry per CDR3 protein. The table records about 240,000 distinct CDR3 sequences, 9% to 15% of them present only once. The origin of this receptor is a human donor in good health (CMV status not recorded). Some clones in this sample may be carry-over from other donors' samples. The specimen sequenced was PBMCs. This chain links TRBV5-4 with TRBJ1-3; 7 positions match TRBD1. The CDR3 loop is CASSLQGVIAGNTIYF. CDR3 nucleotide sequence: TGTGCCAGCAGCTTGCAGGGGGTCATTGCTGGAAACACCATATATTTT.